This T cell receptor (beta chain) was sequenced for a study of molecular identifiers for immune sequencing clone quantification. Background on the study: In replicates, RNA from roughly 21,000 or 96,000 naive CD8 cells was divided five ways and four parts were sequenced.

This clonotype was recorded a few times. The naive CD8 libraries originated from between roughly 18,000 and 1,000,000 sorted cells and drew on 10%, 30% or 50% RNA. MiXCR, applied by TCRdb to the PCR reads, yields one record per CDR3 protein. The table shows tens of thousands of distinct CDR3 sequences, with roughly a fifth occurring only once. V lost 3 bases, J lost 3 bases, and 8 bases lay in between. The CDR3 spans 13 residues. CDR1 and CDR2 from the germline V gene are KGHSH and LQKENI. The sample taken for sequencing was naive CD8+ T cells from blood, with Jurkat cell RNA spiked in. The subset denotes: FACS-sorted CD8+CD4-CCR7+CD45RA+ naive T cells. This sequence joins TRBV18 and TRBJ1-1; D is possibly TRBD1 (5 bases). The clonotype was recovered from a human donor in good health. Some libraries in this study had Jurkat cell RNA spiked in. CDR3 amino acids: CASSPAGDTEAFF. The CDR3 DNA is TGTGCCAGCTCACCCGCGGGGGACACTGAAGCTTTCTTT.